The 3 T cell receptor beta chains given below trace back to one sample, sequenced in a study of PD-1 blockade in classical Hodgkin lymphoma. Time point in this sample: newly diagnosed, previously untreated cHL patient sample. Sequencing was performed with immunoSEQ multiplex PCR; in TCRdb, only in-frame clones are kept and a portion is missing. Here the sample spans some 17,000 clones, 84% being singletons. Sequenced material: peripheral blood mononuclear cells (PBMCs). The receptors shown here come from a human donor with classical Hodgkin lymphoma.

The sample holds a few counts of this clone. This chain connects TRBV2 to TRBJ1-2; a weak D match, TRBD1 (6 bases). Germline V gene data show CDR1 as SNHLY and CDR2 as FYNNEI. The V end was cut by 0 bases, the J end by 6 bases, with 14 bases between. The CDR3 contains 15 residues. As DNA, the CDR3 is TGTGCCAGCAGTGAAGCGCTTCGGGCAGGGGATGGCTACACCTTC. Protein product: CASSEALRAGDGYTF.

This clone turned up a few times. The chain is built from TRBV25-1 and TRBJ2-2; D gene uncertain. Germline CDR1 is MGHDK and CDR2 is SYGVNS. V was trimmed by 3 bases and J by 3 bases, leaving 17 bases between them. This CDR3 is built from 17 residues. The CDR3 sequence: CASSDRHRLGDTGELFF. The CDR3 DNA follows: TGTGCCAGCAGTGATCGCCACAGACTCGGAGACACCGGGGAGCTGTTTTTT.

This rearrangement joins TRBV29-1 to TRBJ2-7, with 7 bases matching TRBD1. The CDR3 extends over 15 amino acids. Germline CDR1 and CDR2: SQVTM and ANQGSEA. With V trimmed by 0 bases and J by 2 bases, 7 bases remained unmatched. In nucleotides, the CDR3 is TGCAGCGTTGAAGATAGGTCGGGACAGACCTACGAGCAGTACTTC. Translation: CSVEDRSGQTYEQYF.